This record covers a single TCR beta chain. Measured with immunoSEQ multiplex PCR; TCRdb has only the in-frame clones, and not every one. The data hold 390,000 or so clones, with roughly 89% observed a single time. V was shortened by 2 bases and J by 2 bases, with 5 bases between the two germline ends. This CDR3 has 13 residues. Germline V gene sequence: CDR1 LNHDA, CDR2 SQIVND (reference sequence). These data belong to a study of blood T cell repertoires in COVID-19. The clonotype comes from a man aged 18 to 35 with active or convalescent COVID-19. The chain couples TRBV19 to TRBJ2-3; no clear D gene. Input material: peripheral blood. The CDR3: CASSITYTDTQYF. The CDR3 nucleotides read TGTGCCAGTAGTATAACATACACAGATACGCAGTATTTT.